This TCR beta chain is drawn from a study of cytomegalovirus exposure and HLA in healthy donors. CDR1 MNHEY and CDR2 SMNVEV come from the germline V gene (reference sequence). The CDR3 runs to 16 residues. V dropped 3 bases and J dropped 4; count of bases not matched to a gene: 10. Amplification used 60 Vbeta primers and 13 Jbeta primers. The protocol was immunoSEQ multiplex PCR, while the TCRdb copy is restricted to in-frame clones and leaves out a portion. Among 100,000 to 150,000 clones listed, approximately 78% were seen once. The TCR comes from a man under 40 in good health and CMV-seropositive. The chain carries TRBV27 and TRBJ2-7, with TRBD1 matching over 9 bases. Material: PBMCs. Here the CDR3 reads CASSFVLPGQGYEQYF. The CDR3 DNA sequence: TGTGCCAGCAGTTTTGTCCTGCCGGGACAGGGTTACGAGCAGTACTTC.